This T cell receptor (beta chain) emerged from a study of molecular identifiers for immune sequencing clone quantification (dated by TCRdb to the late 2010s). For context, the study as a whole: In a replicate experiment, RNA from about 20,000 or 100,000 naive CD8 T cells was split into five aliquots, four of which were sequenced. The study was a methods study using CD8 T cells to benchmark molecular-identifier clustering-based TCR repertoire sequencing (MIDCIRS) and TCR RNA copy counting. Overall results and qualifications from the work: Modeling gave about three recovered TCR RNA copies per cell versus around 10 by digital PCR, implying around 31% capture efficiency. Spiked-in Jurkat TCR RNA equal to a single cell's worth was reported to be detectable even within one million naive CD8 T cells. Naive libraries contained spiked-in Jurkat TCR RNA (roughly 10 copies' worth), which is not part of the donor repertoire. In CMV-specific effector cells, clones with more than 20 RNA copies contained over 97% of molecules, whereas in naive cells such clones contained under 1% of molecules. Identical TCR molecules sharing a barcode could cause highly expanded clone sizes to be underestimated. Without barcode sub-clustering, chimeric consensus sequences inflated TCR diversity; chimeras reached as high as 47%.

Libraries of naive CD8 T cells were built from about 20,000 to 1,000,000 sorted cells, with 10%, 30% or 50% of the purified RNA used. Naive CD8 T cells, defined as CD8+CD4-CCR7+CD45RA+, were FACS-sorted into RLT Plus buffer on a BD FACSAria II. To test detection sensitivity, Jurkat RNA equal to fewer than 13 TCR copies was added to samples of roughly 18,000-1,100,000 naive CD8 T cells. Enrichment of CD8 T cells was performed with RosetteSep CD8+ T Cell Enrichment Cocktail and Ficoll-Paque, after which ACK red cell lysis was carried out. Libraries were constructed by PCR. Sequencing relied on a NextSeq 500. Bulk TCR libraries were made following a previously described method, with the TCR primers given in Table S5. Total RNA was purified with the Qiagen AllPrep DNA/RNA kit. Before analysis, reads from multiple sequencing runs of one library were combined. Regarding the original processing steps: Reads were retained only if the reads had an exact TCR constant sequence, and the retained reads were trimmed to 150 nt and grouped according to their 12-nt molecular barcodes. Reads in each barcode group were sub-clustered using a 15% Levenshtein threshold, and a quality-weighted consensus sequence was built for each RNA molecule. Non-functional sequences were discarded, and so were lower-count sequences lying one edit away from another sequence. Based on a fit of two negative binomial distributions, barcode sub-clusters having less than 20% of the maximum read count were discarded. TCRdb reprocessed the public reads (quality trimming at Q25 with fastp, clone calling with MiXCR) and kept in-frame beta chains. Under each unique CDR3 protein, matching rows form one entry showing the most common genes and DNA. The V and J calls, along with clone size, are taken from TCRdb and not from the paper's own processing. For this sample the table gives approximately 630,000 distinct CDR3 sequences, of which roughly 23% were detected only once. Clones ranked in the top ten supply 0.78% of the sample.

This clonotype was seen a few times. Its binding antigen is unknown. Base quality data are lacking; no much larger clone is found one base away. Measured from the cysteine to the phenylalanine, the CDR3 is 16 residues long. Here the CDR3 DNA is all that survives: 48 bases in frame from base 1. Trimming removed 6 bases from V and 0 bases from J; the gene matches leave 10 bases unexplained. The clonotype comes from a human donor in good health. Some libraries in this study had Jurkat cell RNA spiked in. The sample comprised naive CD8+ T cells from blood, with Jurkat cell RNA spiked in. The cell subset or site label, as the study defines it: FACS-sorted CD8+CD4-CCR7+CD45RA+ naive T cells. The chain joins TRBV12-3 or TRBV12-4 to TRBJ2-5, and 7 junction bases match TRBD1. The DNA reads as follows: TGTGCCAGCAGGACTGGAGACAGGGAGCACCAAGAGACCCAGTACTTC. This yields the protein CASRTGDREHQETQYF.